This is a list of T cell receptor beta chains from one sample in a study of T cells in Graves' hyperthyroidism and ophthalmopathy. TCRdb recomputed calls from the multiplex PCR reads with MiXCR, one row per CDR3 protein. The data show around 300,000 distinct CDR3 sequences, roughly an eighth seen once. Material for sequencing was blood. Receptors originate from a woman between 40 and 50 years old with Graves' hyperthyroidism. CDR3s leave out the opening cysteine and the closing phenylalanine or tryptophan. Each record gives: V gene, J gene, CDR3 protein.

V: TRBV24-1
J: TRBJ1-1
CDR3: ATRSNRGRNTEAF

V: TRBV2
J: TRBJ1-5
CDR3: ASRRQGKDQPQH

V: TRBV11-2
J: TRBJ2-7
CDR3: ASSLTHYEQY

V: TRBV12-3/TRBV12-4
J: TRBJ1-1
CDR3: ASSPWDRAIEAF

V: TRBV20-1
J: TRBJ1-1
CDR3: SARDPHRGYGNTEAF

V: TRBV15
J: TRBJ1-2
CDR3: ATSRGTEPGIVT

V: TRBV7-3
J: TRBJ1-1
CDR3: ASSLTGTVNTEAF

V: TRBV7-2
J: TRBJ2-3
CDR3: ASSLSMDTQY

V: TRBV7-9
J: TRBJ2-7
CDR3: ASSDRGARYEQY

V: TRBV12-3/TRBV12-4
J: TRBJ2-1
CDR3: ASSFPTRGNEQF

V: TRBV5-4
J: TRBJ2-5
CDR3: ASSPTSGSIETQY

V: TRBV27
J: TRBJ2-1
CDR3: ASSLIGYNEQF

V: TRBV3-1
J: TRBJ2-6
CDR3: ASSQAGTGANVLT

V: TRBV3-1
J: TRBJ1-4
CDR3: ASTPDRGGEKLF

V: TRBV20-1
J: TRBJ2-1
CDR3: SARSMRDEQF

V: TRBV29-1
J: TRBJ1-1
CDR3: SVVNNRVANTEAF

V: TRBV20-1
J: TRBJ1-1
CDR3: SARDRRANTEAF

V: TRBV14
J: TRBJ2-7
CDR3: ASSQDGIAGAYEQY

V: TRBV6-1
J: TRBJ1-2
CDR3: ASSTGQGPSRYGYT

V: TRBV14
J: TRBJ2-5
CDR3: ASSRQDLSRETQY

V: TRBV2
J: TRBJ2-7
CDR3: ASKGTGTLYEQY